The subject of this entry is one T cell receptor (beta chain). Clones were read by immunoSEQ multiplex PCR, and TCRdb kept only the in-frame ones, dropping some. Of about 260,000 clones in the sample, about 91% were seen once. Germline values: CDR1 SQVTM, CDR2 ANQGSEA. This CDR3 is 15 amino acids long. Trimming took 3 bases from V and 4 from J, leaving 19 bases between them. This entry comes from a study of blood T cell repertoires in COVID-19. Study summary: Sample material is recorded as cDNA or gDNA derived from T cells, B-cell-depleted T cells, or PBMCs.

The source material was peripheral blood. The rearrangement joins TRBV29-1 to TRBJ2-7, with a weak D call TRBD2 (6 bases). The sequence derives from a person under 35 with COVID-19, enrolled during active disease. CDR3 in amino acids: CSVEVGGSGSYEQYF. The CDR3 coding sequence is TGCAGCGTTGAGGTGGGGGGTAGCGGTTCGTACGAGCAGTACTTC.